This is a list of T cell receptor beta chains from one sample in a study of blood T cell repertoires in COVID-19. The data were produced by immunoSEQ multiplex PCR, yet TCRdb's version contains in-frame clones alone and is incomplete. The sample shows approximately 300,000 clones, more than 75% of them seen only once. Specimen: PBMCs or T cells enriched from blood (not recorded which). The receptors originated from a man aged 55 to 70 who had recovered from COVID-19. Both conserved end residues are part of each CDR3. A D gene is named only where the DNA matches it firmly. Clone size is shown for a subset of rows, as once, few, many or a class of expanded clone.

size,J,V,D,CDR3,DNA
NA,TRBJ1-1,TRBV29-1,NA,CSAVPGGSMNTEAFF,TGCAGCGCTGTACCCGGGGGAAGCATGAACACTGAAGCTTTCTTT
once,TRBJ1-2,TRBV7-2,NA,CASSEEGEYNYGYTF,TGTGCCAGCAGCGAAGAGGGGGAATATAACTATGGCTACACCTTC
NA,TRBJ2-1,TRBV19,TRBD2,CASSIGRESYNEQFF,TGTGCCAGTAGTATTGGGCGGGAGTCTTACAATGAGCAGTTCTTC
NA,TRBJ2-1,TRBV19,TRBD2,CASSIGGLVTHNEQFF,TGTGCCAGTAGTATTGGCGGACTAGTTACCCACAATGAGCAGTTCTTC
NA,TRBJ2-2,TRBV24-1,NA,CATSESGLGTGELFF,TGTGCCACCAGTGAGTCGGGACTGGGGACCGGGGAGCTGTTTTTT
NA,TRBJ2-7,TRBV7-3,TRBD1,CASSLGGSPYEQYF,TGTGCCAGCAGCCTAGGGGGCTCCCCCTACGAGCAGTACTTC
NA,TRBJ1-2,TRBV24-1,TRBD1,CATSEPGTVNYGYTF,TGTGCCACCAGTGAACCCGGGACAGTGAACTATGGCTACACCTTC
NA,TRBJ1-1,TRBV3-1/TRBV3-2,NA,CASSRTANTEAFF,TGTGCCAGCAGTCGGACAGCAAACACTGAAGCTTTCTTT
NA,TRBJ1-2,TRBV10-3,NA,CAISETGWNYGYTF,TGTGCCATCAGTGAGACAGGGTGGAACTATGGCTACACCTTC
NA,TRBJ2-7,TRBV28,NA,CASSFSLREQYF,TGTGCCAGCAGTTTTTCTCTCCGGGAGCAGTACTTC
once,TRBJ1-1,TRBV4-3,TRBD1,CASSRRVAQGGTEAFF,TGCGCCAGCAGCCGAAGAGTCGCGCAGGGGGGCACTGAAGCTTTCTTT
NA,TRBJ1-2,TRBV10-3,NA,CAISEEGPVLAYGYTF,TGTGCCATCAGTGAGGAGGGTCCCGTCTTAGCCTATGGCTACACCTTC
NA,TRBJ2-5,TRBV5-4,TRBD2,CASSLAGLAEQETQYF,TGTGCCAGCAGCTTGGCAGGACTAGCGGAACAAGAGACCCAGTACTTC
NA,TRBJ2-7,TRBV28,TRBD1,CASTFRDRKAYEQYF,TGTGCCAGCACATTCCGGGACAGGAAGGCGTACGAGCAGTACTTC
NA,TRBJ1-5,TRBV3-1/TRBV3-2,NA,CASSQSHSNQPQHF,TGTGCCAGCAGCCAATCCCATAGCAATCAGCCCCAGCATTTT
few,TRBJ2-1,TRBV28,TRBD2,CASSETTSGSYNEQFF,TGTGCCAGCAGTGAAACGACTAGCGGGAGCTACAATGAGCAGTTCTTC
NA,TRBJ2-7,TRBV5-1,NA,CASSSGTSTYEQYF,TGCGCCAGCAGTTCTGGGACTTCTACCTACGAGCAGTACTTC
NA,TRBJ2-2,TRBV7-3,NA,CASSFGGSNTGELFF,TGTGCCAGCAGCTTTGGGGGGTCGAACACCGGGGAGCTGTTTTTT
NA,TRBJ1-4,TRBV7-9,TRBD1,CASQKGTGNEKLFF,TGTGCCAGTCAAAAGGGGACAGGGAACGAAAAACTGTTTTTT
NA,TRBJ1-1,TRBV12-3/TRBV12-4,NA,CASSLAWNTEAFF,TGTGCCAGCAGTTTGGCCTGGAACACTGAAGCTTTCTTT
NA,TRBJ2-1,TRBV14,TRBD2,CASSDTGTSGRGTSRNEQFF,TGTGCCAGCAGCGACACCGGGACTAGCGGGAGAGGCACCTCTCGCAATGAGCAGTTCTTC
NA,TRBJ2-1,TRBV6-2/TRBV6-3,TRBD1,CASSYFGTGNGRQFF,TGTGCCAGCAGTTACTTCGGGACAGGGAATGGTCGGCAGTTCTTC
once,TRBJ2-3,TRBV2,TRBD2,CASSERGGLSDTQYF,TGTGCCAGCAGTGAACGGGGGGGGTTGTCAGATACGCAGTATTTT
NA,TRBJ2-7,TRBV12-3/TRBV12-4,TRBD1,CASSPGTGGQYF,TGTGCCAGCAGTCCGGGGACAGGAGGGCAGTACTTC
NA,TRBJ2-1,TRBV4-1,NA,CASSQEPDNPPHEQFF,TGCGCCAGCAGCCAAGAACCGGACAACCCACCGCATGAGCAGTTCTTC
NA,TRBJ2-3,TRBV4-2,TRBD1,CASSQETGIGRTDTQYF,TGTGCCAGCAGCCAAGAGACAGGGATTGGACGCACAGATACGCAGTATTTT
NA,TRBJ2-5,TRBV7-8,TRBD2,CASSLIAQRERETQYF,TGTGCCAGCAGCTTGATTGCCCAGCGGGAGAGAGAGACCCAGTACTTC
NA,TRBJ2-1,TRBV2,TRBD2,CASSETSGRLYNEQFF,TGTGCCAGCAGTGAAACTAGCGGGAGGCTTTACAATGAGCAGTTCTTC
NA,TRBJ1-3,TRBV19,TRBD1,CASRAGQGNGGNTIYF,TGTGCCAGTAGGGCGGGACAGGGCAATGGTGGAAACACCATATATTTT
NA,TRBJ2-1,TRBV9,NA,CASSVAPNNEQFF,TGTGCCAGCAGCGTAGCCCCCAACAATGAGCAGTTCTTC
NA,TRBJ2-7,TRBV27,TRBD1,CASSLGDRASDEQYF,TGTGCCAGCAGTTTAGGAGACAGGGCCTCAGACGAGCAGTACTTC
NA,TRBJ1-5,TRBV12-3/TRBV12-4,NA,CASTRRFGVPQHF,TGTGCCAGCACCCGCCGGTTTGGAGTTCCCCAGCATTTT
NA,TRBJ2-1,TRBV21-1,NA,CASRPGTSGGPTYNEQFF,TGTGCCAGCAGACCAGGGACTAGCGGGGGGCCAACTTACAATGAGCAGTTCTTC
once,TRBJ2-1,TRBV10-1,TRBD1,CASRGQGNNEQFF,TGCGCCAGCAGAGGACAGGGCAACAATGAGCAGTTCTTC
NA,TRBJ2-7,TRBV5-4,TRBD2,CASSLSSGSSYEQYF,TGTGCCAGCAGCTTGTCTAGCGGGAGCTCTTACGAGCAGTACTTC
NA,TRBJ2-3,TRBV5-1,TRBD1,CASSSGQGAGDTQYF,TGCGCCAGCAGCAGTGGACAGGGGGCAGGAGATACGCAGTATTTT
NA,TRBJ2-7,TRBV10-3,TRBD1,CAISESRGSYEQYF,TGTGCCATCAGTGAGTCCAGGGGGTCCTACGAGCAGTACTTC
few,TRBJ2-1,TRBV5-4,TRBD2,CASSYPTSGRPRSYNEQFF,TGTGCCAGCAGCTACCCGACTAGCGGGAGGCCCCGCTCCTACAATGAGCAGTTCTTC
once,TRBJ1-2,TRBV7-9,NA,CASSLSQGPGYTF,TGTGCCAGCAGCTTATCGCAGGGCCCTGGCTACACCTTC
NA,TRBJ1-4,TRBV10-1,NA,CASSDAPRLTHEKLFF,TGCGCCAGCAGTGATGCCCCGAGATTGACACATGAAAAACTGTTTTTT
NA,TRBJ1-2,TRBV5-4,NA,CASSLDMEGWGSGGYTF,TGTGCCAGCAGCTTGGACATGGAGGGTTGGGGTTCTGGTGGCTACACCTTC
NA,TRBJ1-1,TRBV7-3,TRBD1,CASSKTGETEAFF,TGTGCCAGCAGCAAAACAGGGGAAACTGAAGCTTTCTTT
once,TRBJ2-1,TRBV30,NA,CAWNKGSYNEQFF,TGTGCCTGGAACAAGGGGTCCTACAATGAGCAGTTCTTC
NA,TRBJ2-5,TRBV6-5,TRBD1,CASRDRGTETQYF,TGTGCCAGCCGGGACAGGGGTACGGAGACCCAGTACTTC
NA,TRBJ1-5,TRBV29-1,NA,CSALTDSVNQPQHF,TGCAGCGCCCTTACCGACAGCGTCAATCAGCCCCAGCATTTT
NA,TRBJ2-3,TRBV9,NA,CASSVGGTDADTQYF,TGTGCCAGCAGCGTAGGGGGGACTGATGCAGATACGCAGTATTTT
NA,TRBJ1-1,TRBV9,NA,CASSVGFAGFEAFF,TGTGCCAGCAGCGTAGGCTTCGCAGGCTTTGAAGCTTTCTTT
NA,TRBJ2-7,TRBV4-2,NA,CASSQFVAYEQYF,TGTGCCAGCAGCCAATTTGTAGCGTACGAGCAGTACTTC
NA,TRBJ2-3,TRBV15,NA,CATSEGVGFLTDTQYF,TGTGCCACCAGCGAGGGTGTAGGGTTCCTCACAGATACGCAGTATTTT
NA,TRBJ1-4,TRBV4-3,NA,CASSQSITNEKLFF,TGCGCCAGCAGCCAGTCCATAACTAATGAAAAACTGTTTTTT